This note documents a single TCR beta chain sequence. This CDR3 has 12 residues. Trimming cost V 5 bases and J 7 bases, with 9 bases left between them. Germline assignment: CDR1 KGHSH and CDR2 LQKENI. Per the authors' pipeline: Counts of nucleated cells, estimated from reference gene primer amplification, were obtained. Profiling relied on immunoSEQ multiplex PCR, and the TCRdb table lists in-frame clones only, not all of them. D and trimming were read from the DNA, whereas the V and J calls and clone size are those reported in that table. The sample includes about 190,000 clones, 80% to 95% of them seen just once. This entry belongs to a study of blood T cell repertoires in COVID-19. Study in general: The United States, Italy and Spain were the sources of the acute and convalescent COVID-19 samples. T cells, B-cell-depleted T cells, or PBMCs provided the cDNA or gDNA that served as material.

The rearrangement uses TRBV18 and TRBJ2-1; D may be TRBD2 (5 bases). Input material: peripheral blood. This TCR was recovered from a man between 45 and 60 years old with acute or convalescent COVID-19. CDR3 residues: CASSGPGNEQFF. The CDR3 nucleotides are TGTGCCAGCTCAGGTCCGGGGAATGAGCAGTTCTTC.